The rows below give T cell receptor beta chains drawn from one sample of a study of blood T cell repertoires in COVID-19. The assay was immunoSEQ multiplex PCR, and TCRdb's table has in-frame clones only and misses some. The table lists tens of thousands of clones, over 75% of them singletons, with roughly 9.9% in the top ten. Material: peripheral blood. The receptors derive from a human donor in a cohort sampled during active COVID-19. CDR3s include the opening cysteine and the closing phenylalanine or tryptophan. The D gene is left open where the match is weak. Clone size, where shown, is once, few, many, or a class for clones that have expanded.

d_gene,abundance,v_gene,j_gene,CDR3aa,CDR3nt
TRBD1,NA,TRBV3-1/TRBV3-2,TRBJ1-2,CASSQLRTGPLDYGYTF,TGTGCCAGCAGCCAATTAAGGACAGGGCCTCTCGACTATGGCTACACCTTC
TRBD1,NA,TRBV6-5,TRBJ1-5,CASRPGTVYNQPQHF,TGTGCCAGCAGACCCGGGACAGTGTATAATCAGCCCCAGCATTTT
NA,many,TRBV6-2/TRBV6-3,TRBJ2-7,CASSYPQGPEYF,TGTGCCAGCAGTTATCCTCAGGGTCCGGAGTACTTC
NA,NA,TRBV2,TRBJ2-7,CASSEELASSYEQYF,TGTGCCAGCAGTGAGGAGCTAGCGAGCTCCTACGAGCAGTACTTC
NA,few,TRBV3-1/TRBV3-2,TRBJ1-2,CASSQEGEQVIENGYTF,TGTGCCAGCAGCCAAGAAGGAGAACAGGTAATTGAGAATGGCTACACCTTC
NA,NA,TRBV6-2/TRBV6-3,TRBJ1-5,CASSYVSVPGQPQHF,TGTGCCAGCAGTTACGTCTCAGTTCCGGGGCAGCCCCAGCATTTT
TRBD2,NA,TRBV7-8,TRBJ2-7,CASSPNLAGGIYEQYF,TGTGCCAGCAGCCCGAATCTAGCGGGGGGGATCTACGAGCAGTACTTC
TRBD1,once,TRBV2,TRBJ1-5,CASTTRKGAEPQHF,TGTGCCAGCACCACTCGGAAGGGGGCAGAGCCCCAGCATTTT
NA,NA,TRBV7-2,TRBJ2-3,CASSLPPDTQYF,TGTGCCAGCAGCTTACCCCCGGATACGCAGTATTTT
NA,once,TRBV4-2,TRBJ1-4,CASSQDGGTERNF,TGTGCCAGCAGCCAAGATGGGGGGACGGAGCGCAATTTT
TRBD2,NA,TRBV27,TRBJ2-7,CASSFWVAGGRSYEQYF,TGTGCCAGCAGTTTTTGGGTAGCGGGAGGCCGATCCTACGAGCAGTACTTC
TRBD1,few,TRBV4-2,TRBJ1-6,CASSQDGTGGVNSPLHF,TGTGCCAGCAGCCAAGATGGGACAGGTGGGGTCAATTCACCCCTCCACTTT
NA,NA,TRBV19,TRBJ1-5,CASSRDRNQPQHF,TGTGCCAGTTCTAGAGACAGAAATCAGCCCCAGCATTTT
NA,NA,TRBV5-6,TRBJ1-6,CASRPSRGSPLHF,TGTGCCAGCAGACCGTCTAGGGGATCACCCCTCCACTTT
NA,NA,TRBV28,TRBJ1-5,CASMEGTSNQPQHF,TGTGCCAGCATGGAGGGGACTAGCAATCAGCCCCAGCATTTT
NA,few,TRBV5-8,TRBJ1-1,CASSPEMNTEAFF,TGTGCCAGCAGCCCGGAGATGAACACTGAAGCTTTCTTT
NA,NA,TRBV5-6,TRBJ1-5,CASSRGDSSNQPQHF,TGTGCCAGCAGCCGAGGTGACAGTAGCAATCAGCCCCAGCATTTT
TRBD2,NA,TRBV30,TRBJ2-5,CAWSLGLAVVGPQYF,TGTGCCTGGAGTTTGGGACTAGCGGTGGTTGGGCCCCAGTACTTC
NA,few,TRBV7-3,TRBJ2-2,CASSPGTNTGELFF,TGTGCCAGCAGCCCGGGGACTAACACCGGGGAGCTGTTTTTT
TRBD1,NA,TRBV9,TRBJ2-5,CASSGQQGSWETQYF,TGTGCCAGCAGCGGACAACAGGGGTCGTGGGAGACCCAGTACTTC
TRBD2,NA,TRBV5-4,TRBJ2-7,CASSAGLGRGVFYEQYF,TGTGCCAGCAGCGCGGGACTAGGTCGGGGGGTATTCTACGAGCAGTACTTC
TRBD1,once,TRBV30,TRBJ1-1,CAWSVQGIRDTEAFF,TGTGCCTGGAGTGTACAGGGGATTAGGGACACTGAAGCTTTCTTT
TRBD2,NA,TRBV4-1,TRBJ2-5,CASSQNGRAIQTQYF,TGCGCCAGCAGCCAAAACGGGAGGGCCATTCAGACCCAGTACTTC
NA,NA,TRBV5-8,TRBJ1-1,CASKQRFGGATTAFF,TGTGCCAGCAAACAACGCTTCGGAGGGGCTACGACGGCTTTCTTT
NA,NA,TRBV29-1,TRBJ2-3,CSVLASTDTQYF,TGCAGCGTTTTAGCGAGCACAGATACGCAGTATTTT
TRBD1,NA,TRBV15,TRBJ2-7,CATSIWTGHTYEQYF,TGTGCCACCAGCATATGGACAGGTCATACCTACGAGCAGTACTTC
NA,NA,TRBV7-6,TRBJ1-5,CASSSLAGNYQPQHF,TGTGCCAGCAGCTCACTAGCAGGGAACTATCAGCCCCAGCATTTT
TRBD1,NA,TRBV25-1,TRBJ1-2,CASSVGTGDRVYGYTF,TGTGCCAGCAGTGTCGGGACAGGGGATAGAGTCTATGGCTACACCTTC
NA,NA,TRBV3-1/TRBV3-2,TRBJ1-3,CASSQDFVSGNTIYF,TGTGCCAGCAGCCAAGATTTCGTTTCTGGAAACACCATATATTTT
NA,NA,TRBV5-1,TRBJ1-1,CASSLTEQNTEAFF,TGCGCCAGCAGCTTGACAGAACAGAACACTGAAGCTTTCTTT
TRBD2,NA,TRBV6-5,TRBJ2-1,CASSPGLAGVEQFF,TGTGCCAGCAGTCCAGGACTAGCGGGAGTTGAGCAGTTCTTC
NA,NA,TRBV30,TRBJ1-2,CAWSESGINYGYTF,TGTGCCTGGAGTGAATCGGGGATTAACTATGGCTACACCTTC
TRBD2,NA,TRBV7-8,TRBJ2-1,CASSPSGVVNNEQFF,TGTGCCAGCAGCCCAAGCGGGGTAGTAAACAATGAGCAGTTCTTC
NA,NA,TRBV5-6,TRBJ2-1,CASSWGVYNEQFF,TGTGCCAGCAGCTGGGGGGTATACAATGAGCAGTTCTTC
TRBD2,NA,TRBV3-1/TRBV3-2,TRBJ2-1,CASSLAGGRLYNEQFF,TGTGCCAGCAGCCTCGCGGGCGGGAGGCTGTACAATGAGCAGTTCTTC
NA,NA,TRBV6-2/TRBV6-3,TRBJ2-1,CASSTRGKNANEQFF,TGTGCCAGCAGTACACGGGGGAAGAATGCTAATGAGCAGTTCTTC
TRBD1,NA,TRBV9,TRBJ1-2,CASSSRTGRPYGYTF,TGTGCCAGCAGCTCTAGGACAGGAAGACCCTATGGCTACACCTTC
TRBD1,NA,TRBV30,TRBJ1-5,CAWKGDERPGQGYQPQHF,TGTGCCTGGAAGGGGGATGAAAGACCGGGACAGGGGTATCAGCCCCAGCATTTT
TRBD2,NA,TRBV19,TRBJ2-1,CASSIELAGFHSGWQFF,TGTGCCAGTAGTATCGAACTAGCGGGATTCCACTCGGGTTGGCAGTTCTTC
NA,NA,TRBV9,TRBJ2-1,CASSPGQVYNEQFF,TGTGCCAGCAGCCCCGGACAAGTTTACAATGAGCAGTTCTTC
NA,NA,TRBV5-1,TRBJ1-4,CASSTTTETEKLFF,TGCGCCAGCAGCACCACGACAGAGACTGAAAAACTGTTTTTT
NA,NA,TRBV6-2/TRBV6-3,TRBJ1-1,CASSYDSPTEAFF,TGTGCCAGCAGTTACGATAGCCCCACTGAAGCTTTCTTT
NA,NA,TRBV11-2,TRBJ2-7,CASSFRGEQYF,TGTGCCAGCAGCTTCCGCGGCGAGCAGTACTTC
NA,NA,TRBV12-3/TRBV12-4,TRBJ2-7,CASSGYSYEQYF,TGTGCCAGTTCAGGGTACTCCTACGAGCAGTACTTC
NA,NA,TRBV3-1/TRBV3-2,TRBJ1-5,CASSPWGRTGQPQHF,TGTGCCAGCAGCCCCTGGGGGAGGACGGGGCAGCCCCAGCATTTT
NA,NA,TRBV7-8,TRBJ1-2,CASSLATTDNYGYTF,TGTGCCAGCAGCTTAGCAACAACAGACAACTATGGCTACACCTTC